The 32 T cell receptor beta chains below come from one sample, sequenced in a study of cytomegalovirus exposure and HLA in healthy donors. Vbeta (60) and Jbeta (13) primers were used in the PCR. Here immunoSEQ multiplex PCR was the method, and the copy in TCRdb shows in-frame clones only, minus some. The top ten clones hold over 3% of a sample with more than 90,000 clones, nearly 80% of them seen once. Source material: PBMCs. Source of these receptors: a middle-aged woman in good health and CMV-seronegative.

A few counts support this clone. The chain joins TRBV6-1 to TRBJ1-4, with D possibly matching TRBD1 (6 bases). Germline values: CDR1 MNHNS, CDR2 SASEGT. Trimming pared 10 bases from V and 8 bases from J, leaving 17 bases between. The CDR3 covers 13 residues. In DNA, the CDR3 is TGTGCCATTAAGGACAGCTTCGGCGAAAAACTGTTTTTT. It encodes CAIKDSFGEKLFF.

The CDR3 DNA is TGTGCCAGCAGTTACAGGGGACAGGGGGCATACGAGCAGTACTTC. Its translation is CASSYRGQGAYEQYF. The chain links TRBV6-5 to TRBJ2-7; the match to TRBD1 covers 12 bases. V shed 2 bases and J 4 bases; nucleotides not matched to a gene: 3. CDR1 MNHEY and CDR2 SVGAGI come from the germline V gene. This CDR3 contains 15 residues.

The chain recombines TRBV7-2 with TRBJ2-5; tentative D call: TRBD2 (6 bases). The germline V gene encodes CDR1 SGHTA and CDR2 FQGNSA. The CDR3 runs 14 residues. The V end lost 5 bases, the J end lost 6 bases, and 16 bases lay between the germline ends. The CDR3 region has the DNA TGTGCCAGCAGCCCTAGCGAGGTCGGGAAGACCCAGTACTTC. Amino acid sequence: CASSPSEVGKTQYF.

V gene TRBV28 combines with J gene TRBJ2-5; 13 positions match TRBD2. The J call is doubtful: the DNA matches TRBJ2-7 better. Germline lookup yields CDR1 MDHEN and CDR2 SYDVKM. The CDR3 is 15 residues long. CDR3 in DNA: TGTGCCAGCAGAAAGGGACTAGCGGGATCCTACGAGCAGTACTTC. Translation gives CASRKGLAGSYEQYF.

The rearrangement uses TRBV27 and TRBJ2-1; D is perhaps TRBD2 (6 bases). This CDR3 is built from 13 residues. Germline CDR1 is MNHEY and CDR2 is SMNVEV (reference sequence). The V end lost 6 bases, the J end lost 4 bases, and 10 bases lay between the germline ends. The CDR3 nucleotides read TGTGCCAGCAGCCGGGGGAATTACAATGAGCAGTTCTTC. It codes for CASSRGNYNEQFF.

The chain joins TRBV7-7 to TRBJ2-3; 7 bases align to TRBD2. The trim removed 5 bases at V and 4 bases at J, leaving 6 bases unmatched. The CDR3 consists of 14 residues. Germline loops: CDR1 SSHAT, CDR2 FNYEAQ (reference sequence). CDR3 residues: CASSVGEGADTQYF. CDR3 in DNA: TGTGCCAGCAGCGTAGGGGAGGGTGCAGATACGCAGTATTTT.

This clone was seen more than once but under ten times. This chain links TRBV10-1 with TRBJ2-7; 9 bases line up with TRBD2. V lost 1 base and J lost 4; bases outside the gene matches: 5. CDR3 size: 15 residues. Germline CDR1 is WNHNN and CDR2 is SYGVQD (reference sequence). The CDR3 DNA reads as TGCGCCAGCAGTGAGTTATTAGCGGGAGAGTACGAGCAGTACTTC. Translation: CASSELLAGEYEQYF.

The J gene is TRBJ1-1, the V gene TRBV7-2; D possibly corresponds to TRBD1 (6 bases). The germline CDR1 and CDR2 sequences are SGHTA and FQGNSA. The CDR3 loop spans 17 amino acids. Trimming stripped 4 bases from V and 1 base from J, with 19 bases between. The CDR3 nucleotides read TGTGCCAGCAGCTCGCCCAGGGGTGCTGGGCGGAACACTGAAGCTTTCTTT. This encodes CASSSPRGAGRNTEAFF. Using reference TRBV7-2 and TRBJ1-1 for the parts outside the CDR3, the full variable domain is GAGVSQSPSNKVTEKGKDVELRCDPISGHTALYWYRQSLGQGLEFLIYFQGNSAPDKSGLPSDRFSAERTGGSVSTLTIQRTQQEDSAVYLCASSSPRGAGRNTEAFFGQGTRLTVV.

CDR3 sequence (DNA): TGTGCCACCAGCAGAGACCTTGAGAATACTAACTATGGCTACACCTTC. Its protein is CATSRDLENTNYGYTF. The chain carries TRBV15 and TRBJ1-2; D not resolved. The CDR3 runs 16 residues. The V gene's germline CDR1 is LNHNV and CDR2 YYDKDF (reference sequence). V was shortened by 0 bases and J by 0 bases, with 11 bases between the two germline ends.

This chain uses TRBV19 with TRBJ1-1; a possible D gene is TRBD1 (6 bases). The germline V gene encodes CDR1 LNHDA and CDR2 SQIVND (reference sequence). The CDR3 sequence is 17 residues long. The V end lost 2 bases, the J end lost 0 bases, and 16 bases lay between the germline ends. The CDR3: CASSIRVIPGVNTEAFF. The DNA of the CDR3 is TGTGCCAGTAGTATAAGGGTTATTCCAGGGGTGAACACTGAAGCTTTCTTT.

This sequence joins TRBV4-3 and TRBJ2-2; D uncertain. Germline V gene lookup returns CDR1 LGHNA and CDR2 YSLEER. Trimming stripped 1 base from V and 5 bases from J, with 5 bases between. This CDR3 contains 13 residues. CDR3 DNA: TGCGCCAGCAGCCAAGTAGATACCGGGGAGCTGTTTTTT. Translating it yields CASSQVDTGELFF.

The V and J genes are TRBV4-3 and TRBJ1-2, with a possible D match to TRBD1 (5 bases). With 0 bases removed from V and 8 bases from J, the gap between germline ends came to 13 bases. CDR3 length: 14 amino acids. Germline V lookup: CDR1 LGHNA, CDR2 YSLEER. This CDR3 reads CASSQDHQWGGYTF. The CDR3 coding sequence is TGCGCCAGCAGCCAAGATCACCAATGGGGCGGCTACACCTTC.

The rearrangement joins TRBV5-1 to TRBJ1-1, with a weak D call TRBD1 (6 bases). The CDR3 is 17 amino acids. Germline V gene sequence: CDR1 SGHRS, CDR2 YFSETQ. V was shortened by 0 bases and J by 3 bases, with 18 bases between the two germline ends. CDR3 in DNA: TGCGCCAGCAGCTTGGAGGGGGGGTTCGGACCCCACACTGAAGCTTTCTTT. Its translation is CASSLEGGFGPHTEAFF.

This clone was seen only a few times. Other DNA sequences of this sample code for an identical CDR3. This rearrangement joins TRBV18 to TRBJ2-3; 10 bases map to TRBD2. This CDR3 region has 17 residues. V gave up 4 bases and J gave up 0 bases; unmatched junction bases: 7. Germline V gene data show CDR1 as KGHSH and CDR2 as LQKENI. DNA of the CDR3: TGTGCCAGCTCACTCTACCTGACTAGCGGGAGCACAGATACGCAGTATTTT. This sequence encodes CASSLYLTSGSTDTQYF.

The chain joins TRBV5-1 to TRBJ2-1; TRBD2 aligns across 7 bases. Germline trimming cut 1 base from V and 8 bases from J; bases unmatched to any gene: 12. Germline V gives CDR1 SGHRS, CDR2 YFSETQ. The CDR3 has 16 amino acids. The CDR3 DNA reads TGCGCCAGCAGCTTGTGGGCTAGCGGTATGGTGGATGAGCAGTTCTTC. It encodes CASSLWASGMVDEQFF.

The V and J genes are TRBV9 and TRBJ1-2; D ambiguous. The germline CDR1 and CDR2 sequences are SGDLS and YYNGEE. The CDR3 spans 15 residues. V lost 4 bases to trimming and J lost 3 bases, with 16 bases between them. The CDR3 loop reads CASSPGEVRYYGYTF. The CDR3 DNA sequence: TGTGCCAGCAGCCCCGGAGAGGTTAGGTACTATGGCTACACCTTC.

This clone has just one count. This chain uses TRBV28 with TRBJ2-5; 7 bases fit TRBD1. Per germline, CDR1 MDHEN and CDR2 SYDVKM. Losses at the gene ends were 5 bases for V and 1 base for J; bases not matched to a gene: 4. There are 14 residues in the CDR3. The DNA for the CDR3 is TGTGCCAGCAGTGATCAGGGGGTCCAAGAGACCCAGTACTTC. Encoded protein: CASSDQGVQETQYF.

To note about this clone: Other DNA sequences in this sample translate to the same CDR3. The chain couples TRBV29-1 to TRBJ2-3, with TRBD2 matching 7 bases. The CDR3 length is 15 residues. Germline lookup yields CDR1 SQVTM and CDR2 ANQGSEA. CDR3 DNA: TGCAGTGTCACTATTCTAGCGGAATCCACAGATACGCAGTATTTT. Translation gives CSVTILAESTDTQYF.

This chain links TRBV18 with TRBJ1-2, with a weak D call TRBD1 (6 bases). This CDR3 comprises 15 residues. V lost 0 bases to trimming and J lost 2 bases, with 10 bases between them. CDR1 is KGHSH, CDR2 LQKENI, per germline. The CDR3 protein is CASSPPNRVNYGYTF. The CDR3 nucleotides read TGTGCCAGCTCACCACCGAACAGGGTCAACTATGGCTACACCTTC.

The CDR3 reads CASSSSGSHNEQFF. CDR3 coding DNA: TGCGCCAGCAGTTCCTCGGGTTCTCACAATGAGCAGTTCTTC. The chain has TRBV5-1 and TRBJ2-1, with D hard to call. The CDR3 is 14 residues long. Trimming stripped 5 bases from V and 5 bases from J, with 14 bases between. Per germline, CDR1 SGHRS and CDR2 YFSETQ.

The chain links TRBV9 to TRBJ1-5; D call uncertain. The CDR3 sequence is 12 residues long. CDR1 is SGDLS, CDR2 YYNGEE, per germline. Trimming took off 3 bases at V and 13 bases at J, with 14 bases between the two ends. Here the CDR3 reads CASSADGLSQHF. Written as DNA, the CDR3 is TGTGCCAGCAGCGCAGATGGACTGAGTCAGCATTTT.

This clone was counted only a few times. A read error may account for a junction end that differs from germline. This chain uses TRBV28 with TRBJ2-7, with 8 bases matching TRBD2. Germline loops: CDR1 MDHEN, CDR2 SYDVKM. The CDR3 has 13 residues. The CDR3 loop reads CASSLSGSPFFDF. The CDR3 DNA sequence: TGTGCCAGCAGTTTAAGCGGGAGCCCCTTTTTTGACTTC.

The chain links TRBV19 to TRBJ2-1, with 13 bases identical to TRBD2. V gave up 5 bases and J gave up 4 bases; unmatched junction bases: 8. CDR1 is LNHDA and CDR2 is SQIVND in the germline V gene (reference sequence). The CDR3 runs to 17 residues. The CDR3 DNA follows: TGTGCCAGTAGTTCTAGGGGACTAGCGGGACTGTACAATGAGCAGTTCTTC. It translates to CASSSRGLAGLYNEQFF.

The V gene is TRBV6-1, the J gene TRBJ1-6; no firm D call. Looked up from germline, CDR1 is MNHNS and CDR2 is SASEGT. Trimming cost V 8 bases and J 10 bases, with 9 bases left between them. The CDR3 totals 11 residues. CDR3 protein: CASGLRSPLHF. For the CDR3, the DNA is TGTGCCAGCGGCTTGAGGTCACCCCTCCACTTT.

DNA for the CDR3: TGCGCCAGCAGCGCAAGCACAGGGCTTCGTGAGAATGGCTACACCTTC. This sequence encodes CASSASTGLRENGYTF. The chain recombines TRBV5-1 with TRBJ1-2; TRBD1 might be the D (6 bases). Germline V CDR1 and CDR2: SGHRS, YFSETQ. CDR3 size: 16 residues. Trimming took 4 bases from V and 6 from J, leaving 22 bases between them.

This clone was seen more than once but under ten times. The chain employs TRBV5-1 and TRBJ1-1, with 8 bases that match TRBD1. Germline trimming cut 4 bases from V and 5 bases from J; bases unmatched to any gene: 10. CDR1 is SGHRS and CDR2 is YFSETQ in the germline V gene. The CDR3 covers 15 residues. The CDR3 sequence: CASSPVQGVGTEAFF. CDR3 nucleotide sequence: TGCGCCAGCAGCCCGGTACAGGGGGTAGGAACTGAAGCTTTCTTT.

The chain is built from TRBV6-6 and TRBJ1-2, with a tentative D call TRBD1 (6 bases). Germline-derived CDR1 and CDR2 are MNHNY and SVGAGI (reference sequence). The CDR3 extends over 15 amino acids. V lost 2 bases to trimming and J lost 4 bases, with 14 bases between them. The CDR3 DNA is TGTGCCAGCAGTTACGTCGGTCAGGGGCGCTATGGCTACACCTTC. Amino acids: CASSYVGQGRYGYTF.

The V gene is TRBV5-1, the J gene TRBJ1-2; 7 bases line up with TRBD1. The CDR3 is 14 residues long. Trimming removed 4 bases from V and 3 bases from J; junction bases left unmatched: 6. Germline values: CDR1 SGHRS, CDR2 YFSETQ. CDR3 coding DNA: TGCGCCAGCAGCCTTATGACAGGGTACTATGGCTACACCTTC. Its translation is CASSLMTGYYGYTF.

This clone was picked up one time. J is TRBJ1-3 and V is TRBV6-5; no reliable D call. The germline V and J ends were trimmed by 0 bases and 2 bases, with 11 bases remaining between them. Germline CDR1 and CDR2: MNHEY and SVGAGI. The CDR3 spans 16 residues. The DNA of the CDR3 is TGTGCCAGCAGTTACTCGATTAGTACCCCTGGAAACACCATATATTTT. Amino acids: CASSYSISTPGNTIYF.

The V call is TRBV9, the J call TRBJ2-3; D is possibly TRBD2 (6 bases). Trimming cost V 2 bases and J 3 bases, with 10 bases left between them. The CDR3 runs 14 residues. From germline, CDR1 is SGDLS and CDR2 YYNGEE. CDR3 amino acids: CASSVGGFTDTQYF. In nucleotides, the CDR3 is TGTGCCAGCAGCGTCGGGGGTTTTACAGATACGCAGTATTTT. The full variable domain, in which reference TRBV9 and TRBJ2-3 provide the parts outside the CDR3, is DSGVTQTPKHLITATGQRVTLRCSPRSGDLSVYWYQQSLDQGLQFLIQYYNGEERAKGNILERFSAQQFPDLHSELNLSSLELGDSALYFCASSVGGFTDTQYFGPGTRLTVL.

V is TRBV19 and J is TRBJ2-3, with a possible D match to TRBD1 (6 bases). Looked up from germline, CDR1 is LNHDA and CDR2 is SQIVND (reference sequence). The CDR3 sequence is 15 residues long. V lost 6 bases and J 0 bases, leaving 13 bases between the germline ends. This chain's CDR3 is CASSTDSHSTDTQYF. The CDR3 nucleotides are TGTGCCAGTAGCACGGACAGCCATAGCACAGATACGCAGTATTTT.

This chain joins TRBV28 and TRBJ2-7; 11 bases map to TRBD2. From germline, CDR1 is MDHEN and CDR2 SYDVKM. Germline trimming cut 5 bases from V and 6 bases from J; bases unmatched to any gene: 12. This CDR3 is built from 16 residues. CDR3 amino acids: CASSPWGTSGFSEQYF. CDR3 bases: TGTGCCAGCAGTCCGTGGGGGACTAGCGGTTTTAGCGAGCAGTACTTC.